The clone carrying this T cell receptor (beta chain) has just a few counts. This sample stems from a study of T-cell memory formation after mild COVID-19. One entry per CDR3 protein results from TCRdb running MiXCR on the 5' RACE reads. The sample consists of 500,000 to 600,000 distinct CDR3 sequences, roughly 17% of them appearing once. Germline V gene data show CDR1 as LGHDT and CDR2 as YNNKEL (reference sequence). The CDR3 totals 14 residues. After removal of 4 bases from V and 6 bases from J, the junction contained 1 base not matched to a gene. The chain is built from TRBV3-1 and TRBJ1-6; 9 nucleotides align to TRBD1. This receptor was obtained from an adult woman who had mild COVID-19 (a few samples of this study predate the infection). Cell type and time point are not known. The source material was PBMCs or a T cell subset sorted from them (not recorded which). DNA of the CDR3: TGTGCCAGCAGCCGGGGACAGGGTAATTCACCCCTCCACTTT. This sequence encodes CASSRGQGNSPLHF. Full variable domain (missing parts from reference TRBV3-1 and TRBJ1-6): DTAVSQTPKYLVTQMGNDKSIKCEQNLGHDTMYWYKQDSKKFLKIMFSYNNKELIINETVPNRFSPKSPDKAHLNLHINSLELGDSAVYFCASSRGQGNSPLHFGNGTRLTVT.